This is a list of T cell receptor beta chains from one sample in a study of blood T cell repertoires in COVID-19. Sequencing was performed with immunoSEQ multiplex PCR; in TCRdb, only in-frame clones are kept and a portion is missing. This table holds a few hundred thousand clones, just under 90% found once. The sequenced sample was PBMCs or T cells enriched from blood (not recorded which). Receptors were obtained from a woman between 45 and 60 years old who had been exposed to COVID-19. Each CDR3 is given with its conserved first and last residue. Each record gives: J gene, D gene, clone size, V gene, CDR3 DNA, CDR3 protein. The D gene is left open where the match is weak. Clone size is stated in some rows and not others, as once, few, many or a class when expanded.

TRBJ1-1,.,.,TRBV11-2,TGTGCCAGCAGCAAGGACAGCCAGATGAGCGCTTTCTTT,CASSKDSQMSAFF
TRBJ1-1,.,.,TRBV7-8,TGTGCCAGCAGCTCCCAGTTGGGGGGGAGTGTCACTGAAGCTTTCTTT,CASSSQLGGSVTEAFF
TRBJ2-3,TRBD2,.,TRBV9,TGTGCCAGCAGCGTAGGGCAAGGCGGGGGGGCTTATACGCAGTATTTT,CASSVGQGGGAYTQYF
TRBJ1-6,.,.,TRBV3-1/TRBV3-2,TGTGCCAGCAGCCACCTCAAGAGCTCCTATAATTCACCCCTCCACTTT,CASSHLKSSYNSPLHF
TRBJ2-7,.,few,TRBV28,TGTGCCAGCAGTTTACCCTGGCAGTTGCAGTACTTC,CASSLPWQLQYF
TRBJ1-1,TRBD1,.,TRBV18,TGTGCCAGCTCACCTGACAGGGGAGAGCCCCCCCATGAAGCTTTCTTT,CASSPDRGEPPHEAFF
TRBJ2-7,.,.,TRBV5-4,TGTGCCAGCAGCTTGGGGGCAGGGGGGACCTCCTACGAGCAGTACTTC,CASSLGAGGTSYEQYF
TRBJ2-7,.,.,TRBV9,TGTGCCAGCAGCCCTCGTGACGGCAGGGGATACGAGCAGTACTTC,CASSPRDGRGYEQYF
TRBJ1-2,TRBD1,.,TRBV9,TGTGCCAGCAGCGTAGACTCAGACAGGGATAACTATGGCTACACCTTC,CASSVDSDRDNYGYTF
TRBJ2-1,.,.,TRBV27,TGTGCCAGCACTCTCGGGGGTCTGGGCAATGAGCAGTTCTTC,CASTLGGLGNEQFF
TRBJ1-3,.,.,TRBV6-1,TGTGCCAGCAGTGAAGCGCGGGGAGGTTGGACTTTGGCTGGAAACACCATATATTTT,CASSEARGGWTLAGNTIYF
TRBJ1-5,.,once,TRBV7-2,TGTGCCAGCAGCTTAGAGGGGATTAGCAATCAGCCCCAGCATTTT,CASSLEGISNQPQHF
TRBJ2-2,.,.,TRBV2,TGTGCCAGCACCCCCATTGGGGGAGGTCACGGGGAGCTGTTTTTT,CASTPIGGGHGELFF
TRBJ2-5,.,.,TRBV21-1,TGTGCCAGCAGCTCTCGGGAGGGGGAGACCCAGTACTTC,CASSSREGETQYF
TRBJ1-6,.,.,TRBV6-5,TGTGCCAGCAGTAACCCCGGGACATTGATTTCACCCCTCCACTTT,CASSNPGTLISPLHF
TRBJ2-3,.,.,TRBV9,TGTGCCAGCAGCGTAGGGACAAGAAGCACAGATACGCAGTATTTT,CASSVGTRSTDTQYF
TRBJ1-2,TRBD1,once,TRBV4-2,TGTGCCAGCAGCCAAGATCCGTTTGGACAGGACAGCTATGGCTACACCTTC,CASSQDPFGQDSYGYTF
TRBJ2-1,TRBD2,.,TRBV20-1,TGCAGTGCTAGTGGAGGGCGGGGGGCAGGCGAGCAGTTCTTC,CSASGGRGAGEQFF
TRBJ1-4,.,.,TRBV12-3/TRBV12-4,TGTGCCAGCAGTGACAGCCTTAATGAAAAACTGTTTTTT,CASSDSLNEKLFF
TRBJ2-5,TRBD1,few,TRBV19,TGTGCCAGTAGGGAGACAGGGGCCCCTGGGCTGCAGACCCAGTACTTC,CASRETGAPGLQTQYF
TRBJ1-1,.,.,TRBV6-5,TGTGCCAGCAGTCAGTGGAACACTGAAGCTTTCTTT,CASSQWNTEAFF
TRBJ1-1,TRBD1,.,TRBV5-1,TGCGCCAGCAGCTACGGGGACAGGGAGAACACTGAAGCTTTCTTT,CASSYGDRENTEAFF
TRBJ2-5,TRBD1,once,TRBV18,TGTGCCAGCTCACCACCTTCGAGGACAGGGGACCAGTACTTC,CASSPPSRTGDQYF
TRBJ2-1,.,.,TRBV5-4,TGTGCCAGCAGCTTGGCCTTGGCTAGCGTAAACAATGAGCAGTTCTTC,CASSLALASVNNEQFF
TRBJ2-7,.,.,TRBV13,TGTGCCAGCAGCTCGACTCCCATCTCGACTAACTACGAGCAGTACTTC,CASSSTPISTNYEQYF
TRBJ1-2,.,.,TRBV18,TGTGCCAGCTCACCAACACAGCAGACTAACTATGGCTACACCTTC,CASSPTQQTNYGYTF
TRBJ1-1,.,.,TRBV28,TGTGCCAGCAGCCGACAGGAGATGAACACTGAAGCTTTCTTT,CASSRQEMNTEAFF
TRBJ2-1,TRBD1,few,TRBV11-3,TGTGCCAGCAGCCGCTCCGGGACAGAAAACAATGAGCAGTTCTTC,CASSRSGTENNEQFF
TRBJ2-2,.,.,TRBV7-8,TGTGCCAGCAGCTTAGTTACGGGCACCGGGGAGCTGTTTTTT,CASSLVTGTGELFF
TRBJ1-2,.,.,TRBV27,TGTGCCAGCAGTTTTATGCAGGGAGGGTATGGCTACACCTTC,CASSFMQGGYGYTF
TRBJ1-1,.,.,TRBV18,TGTGCCAGCTCACCATGGGGGCTGGGGAACACTGAAGCTTTCTTT,CASSPWGLGNTEAFF
TRBJ2-2,TRBD2,.,TRBV19,TGTGCCAGTAGTATAGGGTGGGGCGGGGGAACCATATCGAACACCGGGGAGCTGTTTTTT,CASSIGWGGGTISNTGELFF
TRBJ1-6,TRBD1,once,TRBV14,TGTGCCAGCAGTCTTGGACAGGGGTGGACACCCCTCCACTTT,CASSLGQGWTPLHF
TRBJ1-1,TRBD1,once,TRBV5-4,TGTGCCAGCAGCCCACAAGGGCCGACAGGGCGGTGGGACACTGAAGCTTTCTTT,CASSPQGPTGRWDTEAFF